This TCR beta chain was sequenced during a study of blood T cells in healthy people across ages. This clonotype was detected only once. The antigen is undetermined. Whole-study findings and limits: Diversity of TCR beta correlated strongly with naive T cell percentage.

A sample-barcoded 5' primer and a J-beta primer mix were used in a second PCR of roughly 7 to 12 cycles. The template-switch adaptor, which had 12 random nucleotides, put a tag on each cDNA molecule. One entry per CDR3 protein, called by TCRdb with MiXCR from the 5' RACE reads. The table records fewer than 1,000,000 distinct CDR3 sequences, under 45% of them present only once. Unmatched junction bases numbered 4, after V lost 6 bases and J lost 0 bases. The germline V gene encodes CDR1 DFQATT and CDR2 SNEGSKA (reference sequence). The CDR3 consists of 16 residues. The sample, about 9.7 milliliters of peripheral blood, was drawn from each donor.

The clonotype comes from a man between 60 and 70 years old in good health. The chain joins TRBV20-1 to TRBJ2-1; 14 nucleotides match TRBD2. The sample consisted of blood. The CDR3 here is CSAVGTSGGSYNEQFF. As DNA, the CDR3 is TGCAGTGCCGTAGGGACTAGCGGGGGCTCCTACAATGAGCAGTTCTTC.